This entry lists 5 T cell receptor beta chains sequenced from one sample in a study of T cells after posttransplantation cyclophosphamide (dated by TCRdb to about 2016). Viable CD3+CD4+ or CD3+CD8+ cells that were CCR7+CD45RA+CD45RO-CD95-CD27+CD28+ were defined as naive T cells. Libraries were prepared through the immunoSEQ multiplex PCR assay. TCRdb's version of the immuneACCESS table is confined to in-frame rearrangements and falls short of the full clone set. An unresolved V gene accounts for under half of the shortfall where checked; the remainder is of unknown origin. The table for this sample lists 9,700 or so clones; about 98% of them were counted only once. The ten largest clones take up around 0.25% of the sample. The sequenced material came from naive CD4+ T cells sorted from PBMCs. These receptors were taken from a woman aged 55-69 years in good health, CMV-negative, and a related stem cell transplant donor.

This clone was seen just once. The chain combines TRBV6-5 with TRBJ2-1; possible D gene TRBD2, 6 bases. Germline V gives CDR1 MNHEY, CDR2 SVGAGI. The CDR3 covers 15 residues. Trimming stripped 5 bases from V and 4 bases from J, with 15 bases between. CDR3 protein: CASSPLARRYNEQFF. CDR3 coding DNA: TGTGCCAGCAGTCCTCTAGCGCGGCGGTACAATGAGCAGTTCTTC.

The CDR3 coding sequence is TGTGCCAGCAGCTTAAGCCGGGGAGAGACCCAGTACTTC. Amino acids: CASSLSRGETQYF. This chain links TRBV7-2 with TRBJ2-5; possibly TRBD2 for D (5 bases). Germline V gene sequence: CDR1 SGHTA, CDR2 FQGNSA. This CDR3 spans 13 amino acids. Trimming removed 2 bases from V and 4 bases from J, with 8 bases in between.

This rearrangement joins TRBV6-1 to TRBJ2-1, with TRBD2 matching over 8 bases. In germline, CDR1 is MNHNS, CDR2 SASEGT. V lost 3 bases, J lost 9 bases, and 16 bases stayed unmatched. The CDR3 loop spans 17 amino acids. CDR3 sequence: CASSDGLAGAGQTEQFF. The CDR3 nucleotides are TGTGCCAGCAGTGACGGACTAGCCGGGGCTGGGCAAACTGAGCAGTTCTTC.

V gene TRBV5-1 combines with J gene TRBJ2-5; D may be TRBD1 (6 bases). Germline V gene data show CDR1 as SGHRS and CDR2 as YFSETQ. V lost 4 bases to trimming and J lost 4 bases, with 14 bases between them. The CDR3 contains 14 residues. CDR3 bases: TGCGCCAGCAGCCCGACCGGGACAACAGAGACCCAGTACTTC. It specifies CASSPTGTTETQYF.

Concerning this clone: Within the sample, other DNA sequences also encode this same CDR3. V gene TRBV28 combines with J gene TRBJ1-6; TRBD1 is a possible D gene (5 bases). Germline V lookup: CDR1 MDHEN, CDR2 SYDVKM. The CDR3 loop spans 13 amino acids. V lost 6 bases and J 5 bases, leaving 8 bases between the germline ends. The CDR3 DNA reads TGTGCCAGCAGCGGCAGGGATAATTCACCCCTCCACTTT. Its protein is CASSGRDNSPLHF.